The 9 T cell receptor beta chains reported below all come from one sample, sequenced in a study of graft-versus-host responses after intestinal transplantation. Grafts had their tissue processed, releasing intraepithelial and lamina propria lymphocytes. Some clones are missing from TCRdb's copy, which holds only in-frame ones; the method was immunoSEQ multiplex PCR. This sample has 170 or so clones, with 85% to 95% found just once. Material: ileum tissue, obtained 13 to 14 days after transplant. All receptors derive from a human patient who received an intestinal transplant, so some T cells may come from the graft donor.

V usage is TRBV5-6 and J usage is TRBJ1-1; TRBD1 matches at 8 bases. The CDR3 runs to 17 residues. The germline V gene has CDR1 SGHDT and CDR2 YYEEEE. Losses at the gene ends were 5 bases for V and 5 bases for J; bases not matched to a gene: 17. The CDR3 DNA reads TGTGCCAGCAGGGCAACAGGGGGTCAGGGATATAATACTGAAGCTTTCTTT. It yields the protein CASRATGGQGYNTEAFF.

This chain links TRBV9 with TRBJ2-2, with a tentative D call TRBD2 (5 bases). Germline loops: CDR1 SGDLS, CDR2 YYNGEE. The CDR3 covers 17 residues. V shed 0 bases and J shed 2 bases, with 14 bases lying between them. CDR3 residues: CASSVAIGERNTGELFF. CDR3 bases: TGTGCCAGCAGCGTAGCTATCGGGGAACGTAACACCGGGGAGCTGTTTTTT.

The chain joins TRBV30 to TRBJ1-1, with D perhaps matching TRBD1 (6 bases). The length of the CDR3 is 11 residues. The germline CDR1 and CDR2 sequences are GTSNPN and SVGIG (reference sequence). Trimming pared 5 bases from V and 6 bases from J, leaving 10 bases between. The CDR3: CAWEQGSEAFF. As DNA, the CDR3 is TGTGCCTGGGAGCAGGGGTCTGAAGCTTTCTTT.

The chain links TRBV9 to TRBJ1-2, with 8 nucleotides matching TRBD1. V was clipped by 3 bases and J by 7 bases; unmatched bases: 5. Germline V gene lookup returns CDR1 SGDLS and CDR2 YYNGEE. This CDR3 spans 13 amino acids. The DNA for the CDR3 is TGTGCCAGCAGCGCAGGGGGCGCGGGTGGCTACACCTTC. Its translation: CASSAGGAGGYTF.

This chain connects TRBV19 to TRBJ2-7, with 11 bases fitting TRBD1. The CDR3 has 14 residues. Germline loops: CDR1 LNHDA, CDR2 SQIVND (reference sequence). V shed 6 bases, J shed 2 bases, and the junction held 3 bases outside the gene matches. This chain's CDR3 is CASRPGQGAYEQYF. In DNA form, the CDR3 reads TGTGCCAGTAGGCCGGGACAGGGGGCCTACGAGCAGTACTTC.

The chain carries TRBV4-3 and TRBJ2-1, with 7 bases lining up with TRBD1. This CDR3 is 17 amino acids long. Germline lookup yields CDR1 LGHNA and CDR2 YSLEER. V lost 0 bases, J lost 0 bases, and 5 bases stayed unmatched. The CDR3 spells CASSQDRPGGSYNEQFF. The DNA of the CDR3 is TGCGCCAGCAGCCAAGATCGGCCAGGGGGCTCCTACAATGAGCAGTTCTTC.

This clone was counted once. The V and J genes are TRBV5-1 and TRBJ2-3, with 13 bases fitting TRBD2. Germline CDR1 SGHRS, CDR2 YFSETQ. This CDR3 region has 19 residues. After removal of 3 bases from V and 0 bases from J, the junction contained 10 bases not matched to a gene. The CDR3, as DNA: TGCGCCAGCAGCTCGGTTACTAGCGGGGGGGCTATAAGCACAGATACGCAGTATTTT. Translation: CASSSVTSGGAISTDTQYF.

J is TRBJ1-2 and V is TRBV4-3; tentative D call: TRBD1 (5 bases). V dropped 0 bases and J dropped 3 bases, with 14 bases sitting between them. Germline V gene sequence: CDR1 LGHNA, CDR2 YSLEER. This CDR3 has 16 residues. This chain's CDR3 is CASSQDWGRVDYGYTF. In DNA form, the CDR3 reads TGCGCCAGCAGCCAAGATTGGGGCAGGGTGGACTATGGCTACACCTTC.

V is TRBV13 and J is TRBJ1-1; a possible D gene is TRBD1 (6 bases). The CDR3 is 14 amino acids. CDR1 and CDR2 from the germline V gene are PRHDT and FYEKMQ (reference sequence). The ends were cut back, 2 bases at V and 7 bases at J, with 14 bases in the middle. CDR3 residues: CASSLLQGFSEAFF. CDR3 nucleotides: TGTGCCAGCAGCTTATTACAGGGTTTTAGTGAAGCTTTCTTT.